Presented here are 17 T cell receptor beta chains from one specimen sequenced in a study of T cell responses to AZD1222 COVID-19 vaccine. Sequenced by immunoSEQ multiplex PCR; TCRdb stores in-frame clones only, minus some. This repertoire shows approximately 89,000 clones, over 75% found once; its top ten account for roughly 13%. This specimen consisted of peripheral blood, obtained on day 0 of AZD1222 vaccination. These receptors were taken from an adult in good health.

The chain joins TRBV3-1 (or the pseudogene TRBV3-2) to TRBJ2-3; TRBD2 is a possible D gene (7 bases). Germline-derived CDR1 and CDR2 are LGHDT and YNNKEL (reference sequence). This CDR3 has 15 amino acids. The V and J ends lost 1 base and 2 bases respectively, with 10 bases between them. Here the CDR3 reads CASSQGGGPTDTQYF. CDR3 in DNA: TGTGCCAGCAGCCAAGGGGGGGGCCCCACAGATACGCAGTATTTT.

The chain recombines TRBV5-1 with TRBJ1-2, with 7 bases aligning to TRBD1. CDR1 is SGHRS and CDR2 is YFSETQ in the germline V gene. Trimming took 0 bases from V and 6 from J; bases not matched to a gene: 8. CDR3 length: 15 residues. CDR3 residues: CASSLEGTEVDGYTF. The CDR3 DNA reads as TGCGCCAGCAGCTTGGAAGGGACAGAGGTAGATGGCTACACCTTC.

In its sample, this clone was seen once. J is TRBJ2-1 and V is TRBV9; 10 positions match TRBD1. V lost 3 bases to trimming and J lost 8 bases; unmatched junction nucleotides: 8. This CDR3 spans 15 amino acids. From germline, CDR1 is SGDLS and CDR2 YYNGEE. In DNA, the CDR3 is TGTGCCAGCAGCGATCCGGGACAGGGGAGTCATGAGCAGTTCTTC. Its translation is CASSDPGQGSHEQFF.

The rearrangement uses TRBV5-8 and TRBJ1-2, with D tentatively TRBD1 (6 bases). CDR3 size: 15 residues. Trimming shortened V by 0 bases and J by 6 bases, and 15 bases separated the two germline ends. Germline V lookup: CDR1 SGHTS, CDR2 YDEGEE. The CDR3 coding sequence is TGTGCCAGCAGCTTGGGCGATGAGGGGGGTCATGGCTACACCTTC. It translates to CASSLGDEGGHGYTF.

The chain recombines TRBV7-6 with TRBJ2-5; D not certain. Germline CDR1 is SGHVS and CDR2 is FNYEAQ. The V end lost 2 bases, the J end lost 5 bases, and 18 bases lay between the germline ends. The CDR3 sequence is 16 residues long. This chain's CDR3 is CASSLRPARPQETQYF. In nucleotides, the CDR3 is TGTGCCAGCAGCTTAAGGCCGGCCCGACCTCAGGAGACCCAGTACTTC. Full variable domain (outside the CDR3, taken from reference TRBV7-6 and TRBJ2-5): GAGVSQSPRYKVTKRGQDVALRCDPISGHVSLYWYRQALGQGPEFLTYFNYEAQQDKSGLPNDRFSAERPEGSISTLTIQRTEQRDSAMYRCASSLRPARPQETQYFGPGTRLLVL.

In its sample, this clone was seen once. The V and J genes are TRBV5-4 and TRBJ2-5; unclear D gene. Trimming removed 2 bases at V and 1 base at J, with 9 bases between. The CDR3 length is 14 residues. CDR1 SGHNT and CDR2 YYREEE come from the germline V gene (reference sequence). Here the CDR3 DNA reads TGTGCCAGCAGCTTATTGGGTGTCCAAGAGACCCAGTACTTC. Amino acids: CASSLLGVQETQYF. The whole variable domain, remainder taken from reference TRBV5-4 and TRBJ2-5, is ETGVTQSPTHLIKTRGQQVTLRCSSQSGHNTVSWYQQALGQGPQFIFQYYREEENGRGNFPPRFSGLQFPNYSSELNVNALELDDSALYLCASSLLGVQETQYFGPGTRLLVL.

The genes are TRBV30 and TRBJ2-7; either TRBD1 or TRBD2 may supply D (6 bases each). V was cut by 1 base and J by 8 bases, with 21 bases left in between. This CDR3 spans 15 amino acids. Germline-derived CDR1 and CDR2 are GTSNPN and SVGIG (reference sequence). CDR3 loop: CAWSDGRRGGNKQYF. CDR3 in DNA: TGTGCCTGGAGTGACGGTCGCAGGGGAGGTAATAAGCAGTACTTC.

The V and J genes are TRBV30 and TRBJ2-5, with D perhaps TRBD2 (5 bases). V dropped 3 bases and J dropped 5 bases, with 10 bases sitting between them. Germline lookup yields CDR1 GTSNPN and CDR2 SVGIG (reference sequence). This CDR3 contains 12 residues. The CDR3 region has the DNA TGTGCCTGGAGCGGGGATTCGGAGACCCAGTACTTC. Amino acids: CAWSGDSETQYF.

The gene calls are TRBV28 and TRBJ1-6; D is perhaps TRBD1 (6 bases). V dropped 3 bases and J dropped 8 bases, with 23 bases sitting between them. CDR3 length equals 18 residues. Germline CDR1 reads MDHEN; CDR2 reads SYDVKM. The CDR3 is CASSFRDRRITGDSPLHF. For the CDR3, the DNA is TGTGCCAGCAGTTTCCGCGACAGGCGGATAACTGGGGATTCACCCCTCCACTTT.

There are a few counts of this clone. This chain links TRBV3-1 (or the pseudogene TRBV3-2) with TRBJ1-1; 10 bases match TRBD1. The germline V gene has CDR1 LGHDT and CDR2 YNNKEL (reference sequence). The J segment lost 5 bases and the V segment lost 4 bases, leaving 4 bases of the junction unmatched. The CDR3 is made up of 14 amino acids. The CDR3 sequence: CASSRTDRGTEAFF. The CDR3 bases are TGTGCCAGCAGCCGGACGGACAGGGGGACTGAAGCTTTCTTT.

The rearrangement joins TRBV19 to TRBJ2-3; D call uncertain. This CDR3 comprises 15 residues. V was pared by 5 bases and J by 2 bases, with 14 bases between. Germline values: CDR1 LNHDA, CDR2 SQIVND (reference sequence). CDR3 sequence: CASSPPGAPTDTQYF. The CDR3 nucleotides are TGTGCCAGTAGTCCCCCAGGTGCCCCCACAGATACGCAGTATTTT. The complete variable domain, with remaining parts taken from reference TRBV19 and TRBJ2-3, reads DGGITQSPKYLFRKEGQNVTLSCEQNLNHDAMYWYRQDPGQGLRLIYYSQIVNDFQKGDIAEGYSVSREKKESFPLTVTSAQKNPTAFYLCASSPPGAPTDTQYFGPGTRLTVL.

This clone was detected once. V usage is TRBV9 and J usage is TRBJ2-5; TRBD2 agrees at 9 bases. Germline trimming cut 5 bases from V and 1 base from J; bases unmatched to any gene: 9. Germline loops: CDR1 SGDLS, CDR2 YYNGEE. There are 16 residues in the CDR3. In nucleotides, the CDR3 is TGTGCCAGCAGTGTCACCAGTAGCGGGGGCCAAGAGACCCAGTACTTC. Residues: CASSVTSSGGQETQYF.

V and J are TRBV24-1 and TRBJ2-7; 12 bases are shared with TRBD1. The CDR3 is made up of 14 amino acids. Looked up from germline, CDR1 is KGHDR and CDR2 is SFDVKD. The V gene end was trimmed by 4 bases and the J gene end by 9 bases; junction bases not matched to a gene: 6. The CDR3 bases are TGTGCCACCAGTGAACCCGGGACAGGGGGCCGGCAGTACTTC. This encodes CATSEPGTGGRQYF.

This clone was recorded a few times. The gene calls are TRBV10-2 and TRBJ1-1, with D perhaps matching TRBD1 (5 bases). The V end was cut by 8 bases, the J end by 3 bases, with 13 bases between. CDR3 length: 13 amino acids. Germline V gene lookup returns CDR1 WSHSY and CDR2 SAAADI. The CDR3 here is CASGRGVDTEAFF. In DNA, the CDR3 is TGCGCCAGCGGACGGGGGGTGGACACTGAAGCTTTCTTT.

This chain links TRBV10-2 with TRBJ2-3; 9 positions agree with TRBD2. The CDR3 consists of 16 residues. Unmatched junction bases numbered 2, after V lost 0 bases and J lost 1 base. Germline V gene sequence: CDR1 WSHSY, CDR2 SAAADI. CDR3 residues: CASSESRGGGTDTQYF. In DNA form, the CDR3 reads TGCGCCAGCAGTGAGTCACGCGGGGGGGGCACAGATACGCAGTATTTT.

This clone appeared a few times. The chain employs TRBV14 and TRBJ1-1, with no clear D. The CDR3 runs to 15 residues. Trimming pared 3 bases from V and 0 bases from J, leaving 11 bases between. CDR1 and CDR2 from the germline V gene are SGHDN and FVKESK. The CDR3 spells CASSQLEGMNTEAFF. CDR3 in DNA: TGTGCCAGCAGCCAGCTCGAAGGCATGAACACTGAAGCTTTCTTT.

The chain's CDR3 is CASSASSGGALDTQYF. The CDR3 DNA is TGTGCCAGCAGTGCCTCTAGCGGGGGGGCCTTAGATACGCAGTATTTT. The chain employs TRBV6-4 and TRBJ2-3; 12 bases line up with TRBD2. The CDR3 has 16 residues. J was trimmed by 5 bases and V by 4 bases; bases with no gene match: 7. Germline V gene lookup returns CDR1 MRHNA and CDR2 SNTAGT.